A selection of T cell receptor beta chains follows, all from one sample in a study of OX40 agonist ivuxolimab in advanced cancers. Produced via immunoSEQ multiplex PCR; TCRdb's table is partial and in-frame only. The sample has around 17,000 clones, 75% to 90% seen once. The sample was CD4+ or CD8+ T cells sorted from blood, taken in a trial of the OX40 agonist ivuxolimab. The receptors originated from an adult with an advanced solid tumor such as melanoma, head and neck, liver or kidney cancer. Both conserved end residues are part of each CDR3. A D gene is named only where the DNA matches it firmly. Not every row has a clone size; where given, it reads once, few, many or a size class.

NA TRBJ1-1 TRBV10-1 NA TGCGCCAGCAGTGTATCCCGGGACACTGAAGCTTTCTTT CASSVSRDTEAFF
NA TRBJ2-7 TRBV30 NA TGTGCCTGGAGTGTTAGACCATACGAGCAGTACTTC CAWSVRPYEQYF
NA TRBJ2-5 TRBV11-2 NA TGTGCCAGCAGCTTACCAGGGGGACTAAACCAAGAGACCCAGTACTTC CASSLPGGLNQETQYF
NA TRBJ2-7 TRBV30 NA TGTGCCTGGAGGAGGGAGATCGGCGAGCAGTACTTC CAWRREIGEQYF
NA TRBJ1-5 TRBV7-2 few TGTGCCAGCTGCGAGAGCAATCAGCCCCAGCATTTT CASCESNQPQHF
NA TRBJ1-3 TRBV6-1 NA TGTGCCAGCAATACTGCCCTGAACCTATATTTT CASNTALNLYF
NA TRBJ1-2 TRBV2 NA TGTGCCAGCAGTGAAACAATAGCTGTCAATGGCTACACCTTC CASSETIAVNGYTF
TRBD2 TRBJ2-7 TRBV6-1 NA TGTGCCAGCAGTGAACCGGCTAGCGGGAGGGCCCACGAGCAGTACTTC CASSEPASGRAHEQYF
TRBD1 TRBJ2-5 TRBV27 NA TGTGCCAGCAAAACTACAGGGGCTGAGACCCAGTACTTC CASKTTGAETQYF
NA TRBJ2-7 TRBV21-1 NA TGTGCCAGCAGCCCGCAAACTGGGACAGGGAGAGTTTTCTACGAGCAGTACTTC CASSPQTGTGRVFYEQYF
TRBD2 TRBJ2-7 TRBV27 NA TGTGCCAGCAGCCCCGGGACTAGCGGGGTGGAGCAGTACTTC CASSPGTSGVEQYF
TRBD2 TRBJ2-1 TRBV4-1 NA TGCGCCAGCAGCCAAGAGGGAACGGGAGGTATCCTGGACAATGAGCAGTTCTTC CASSQEGTGGILDNEQFF
TRBD1 TRBJ1-1 TRBV28 few TGTGCCAGCAGTTTATTCGGACAGGTCGCTTTCTTT CASSLFGQVAFF
NA TRBJ2-2 TRBV5-1 NA TGCGCCAGCAGCTTGGCGCAGGGCTTCGGGGAGCTGTTTTTT CASSLAQGFGELFF
NA TRBJ2-7 TRBV21-1 NA TGTGCCAGCAGCATCCCCGGGACAGGGCCCTACGAGCAGTACTTC CASSIPGTGPYEQYF
TRBD2 TRBJ2-1 TRBV15 NA TGTGCCACCGGGACTAGCTCCTACAATGAGCAGTTCTTC CATGTSSYNEQFF
TRBD1 TRBJ1-2 TRBV27 NA TGTGCCAGCAGTCCGACAGGGCCAGTCTATGGCTACACCTTC CASSPTGPVYGYTF